This T cell receptor beta chain stems from a study of low-dose radiotherapy and immunotherapy resistance in tumors (dated by TCRdb to between 2021 and 2024). With respect to the entire study: Patients in Cohort 1 were given 0.5 Gy per fraction every 2 weeks, and the prescribed total PTV dose was 6.5 Gy. Nivolumab was administered intravenously as a 240 mg flat dose every two weeks, and ipilimumab was administered intravenously at 1 mg/kg every six weeks. No randomization into treatment groups was done for the people taking part in the trial. Starting on cycle 1 day 1, patients took 300 mg of aspirin by mouth once daily for four cycles. Cohort 2 received 1 Gy per fraction every two weeks, with a total of 13 Gy over 26 weeks. Eight patients were included in the translational analysis, namely three from the first dose cohort plus the first five from the second dose cohort. Cyclophosphamide 200 mg/m2 was given intravenously every two weeks, one day before each radiation and immunotherapy administration.

With respect to this clonotype: Its antigen has not been determined. No base quality values were provided; no much bigger clone lies one nucleotide off.

Including cysteine and phenylalanine, the CDR3 has 14 amino acids. The entry retains the CDR3 DNA only, 42 bases that are in frame from base 1. The germline V gene encodes CDR1 KGHSH and CDR2 LQKENI. V and J lose 4 bases and 6 bases, and a span of 13 bases separates them. Superscript III and a set of TRAV- and TRBV-specific primers were used to synthesize first-strand cDNA, so that both TCRalpha and TCRbeta chains were covered. TCRs were amplified for around 20 PCR cycles with Phusion, using a constant-region primer paired with the adapter attached to the V primers. Isolated mRNA was amplified with the MessageAmp II aRNA Amplification Kit, using an approximately 17-hour in vitro transcription at 37°C. mRNA for TCR sequencing was isolated with the Dynabeads mRNA DIRECT Purification Kit. Indexed Illumina adapters were added in a second Phusion PCR of around 25 cycles, after which AMPure XP beads were used to purify the products. In the authors' own workflow: Custom Perl scripts pooled TCR sequences encoding the same protein, removed out-of-frame sequences and computed each clonotype's abundance. The analysis excluded TCR sequences that were supported by just one read. The metrics used to describe the repertoires included Shannon entropy, Gini index, clonality, richness, and the frequency of TCRs shared between repertoires. TCRdb reprocessing: public reads trimmed at Q25 with fastp, clones called with MiXCR, in-frame beta chains kept. Rows matching on CDR3 protein sequence are summarized as one entry with the most common DNA and genes. None of the V and J calls come from the authors' own analysis; TCRdb made them. The sample table shows under 20,000 distinct CDR3 sequences, and 74% are seen once. Approximately 10% of the sample lies in the top ten.

Donors were enrolled in RACIN, a single-arm phase I dose-escalation trial in which nivolumab, ipilimumab, aspirin, low-dose cyclophosphamide and low-dose radiotherapy were combined. Patients were eligible if they had advanced solid tumors that were TIL-negative. The receptor was derived from a human donor with advanced metastatic prostate, ovarian, gallbladder or colorectal cancer (not recorded which). This table probably holds off-target reads from a library built for another chain. The chain is made from TRBV18 and TRBJ2-1; a weak D assignment points to TRBD1 (5 bases agree). For the CDR3, the sequence is CASSLPLRGNEQFF. The DNA sequence is TGTGCCAGCTCACTCCCGTTAAGGGGCAATGAGCAGTTCTTC.